This T cell receptor beta chain was documented in a study of T-cell reconstitution after alpha-beta-depleted transplantation in children. Study observations and caveats: There were reportedly several hundred expanded graft clones from which alpha-beta T cells came about two months after transplant.

V lost 4 bases, J lost 7 bases, and 12 bases stayed unmatched. The CDR3 spans 15 residues. Germline CDR1 reads SGHDT; CDR2 reads YYEEEE. Researchers prepared the TCRbeta library using unique molecular identifiers, the study reports. TCRdb processed the PCR reads anew with MiXCR; each CDR3 protein has one entry. The repertoire holds more than 400,000 distinct CDR3 sequences, 9.5% to 12% seen once, with approximately 15% in the top ten. This clonotype was picked up a small number of times. Its antigen is undetermined. The source material was PBMCs, mostly from graft donor cells, sampled 180 days after TCRalphabeta/CD19-depleted stem cell transplant. The chain recombines TRBV5-6 with TRBJ2-7, with 9 bases fitting TRBD1. This clonotype was sampled from a female patient aged 2-15 years who had a stem cell transplant for aplastic anemia, so the T cells may come from the graft donor. The chain's CDR3 is CASSVPGQGMGEQYF. The CDR3 DNA sequence: TGTGCCAGCAGCGTGCCGGGACAGGGTATGGGTGAGCAGTACTTC.